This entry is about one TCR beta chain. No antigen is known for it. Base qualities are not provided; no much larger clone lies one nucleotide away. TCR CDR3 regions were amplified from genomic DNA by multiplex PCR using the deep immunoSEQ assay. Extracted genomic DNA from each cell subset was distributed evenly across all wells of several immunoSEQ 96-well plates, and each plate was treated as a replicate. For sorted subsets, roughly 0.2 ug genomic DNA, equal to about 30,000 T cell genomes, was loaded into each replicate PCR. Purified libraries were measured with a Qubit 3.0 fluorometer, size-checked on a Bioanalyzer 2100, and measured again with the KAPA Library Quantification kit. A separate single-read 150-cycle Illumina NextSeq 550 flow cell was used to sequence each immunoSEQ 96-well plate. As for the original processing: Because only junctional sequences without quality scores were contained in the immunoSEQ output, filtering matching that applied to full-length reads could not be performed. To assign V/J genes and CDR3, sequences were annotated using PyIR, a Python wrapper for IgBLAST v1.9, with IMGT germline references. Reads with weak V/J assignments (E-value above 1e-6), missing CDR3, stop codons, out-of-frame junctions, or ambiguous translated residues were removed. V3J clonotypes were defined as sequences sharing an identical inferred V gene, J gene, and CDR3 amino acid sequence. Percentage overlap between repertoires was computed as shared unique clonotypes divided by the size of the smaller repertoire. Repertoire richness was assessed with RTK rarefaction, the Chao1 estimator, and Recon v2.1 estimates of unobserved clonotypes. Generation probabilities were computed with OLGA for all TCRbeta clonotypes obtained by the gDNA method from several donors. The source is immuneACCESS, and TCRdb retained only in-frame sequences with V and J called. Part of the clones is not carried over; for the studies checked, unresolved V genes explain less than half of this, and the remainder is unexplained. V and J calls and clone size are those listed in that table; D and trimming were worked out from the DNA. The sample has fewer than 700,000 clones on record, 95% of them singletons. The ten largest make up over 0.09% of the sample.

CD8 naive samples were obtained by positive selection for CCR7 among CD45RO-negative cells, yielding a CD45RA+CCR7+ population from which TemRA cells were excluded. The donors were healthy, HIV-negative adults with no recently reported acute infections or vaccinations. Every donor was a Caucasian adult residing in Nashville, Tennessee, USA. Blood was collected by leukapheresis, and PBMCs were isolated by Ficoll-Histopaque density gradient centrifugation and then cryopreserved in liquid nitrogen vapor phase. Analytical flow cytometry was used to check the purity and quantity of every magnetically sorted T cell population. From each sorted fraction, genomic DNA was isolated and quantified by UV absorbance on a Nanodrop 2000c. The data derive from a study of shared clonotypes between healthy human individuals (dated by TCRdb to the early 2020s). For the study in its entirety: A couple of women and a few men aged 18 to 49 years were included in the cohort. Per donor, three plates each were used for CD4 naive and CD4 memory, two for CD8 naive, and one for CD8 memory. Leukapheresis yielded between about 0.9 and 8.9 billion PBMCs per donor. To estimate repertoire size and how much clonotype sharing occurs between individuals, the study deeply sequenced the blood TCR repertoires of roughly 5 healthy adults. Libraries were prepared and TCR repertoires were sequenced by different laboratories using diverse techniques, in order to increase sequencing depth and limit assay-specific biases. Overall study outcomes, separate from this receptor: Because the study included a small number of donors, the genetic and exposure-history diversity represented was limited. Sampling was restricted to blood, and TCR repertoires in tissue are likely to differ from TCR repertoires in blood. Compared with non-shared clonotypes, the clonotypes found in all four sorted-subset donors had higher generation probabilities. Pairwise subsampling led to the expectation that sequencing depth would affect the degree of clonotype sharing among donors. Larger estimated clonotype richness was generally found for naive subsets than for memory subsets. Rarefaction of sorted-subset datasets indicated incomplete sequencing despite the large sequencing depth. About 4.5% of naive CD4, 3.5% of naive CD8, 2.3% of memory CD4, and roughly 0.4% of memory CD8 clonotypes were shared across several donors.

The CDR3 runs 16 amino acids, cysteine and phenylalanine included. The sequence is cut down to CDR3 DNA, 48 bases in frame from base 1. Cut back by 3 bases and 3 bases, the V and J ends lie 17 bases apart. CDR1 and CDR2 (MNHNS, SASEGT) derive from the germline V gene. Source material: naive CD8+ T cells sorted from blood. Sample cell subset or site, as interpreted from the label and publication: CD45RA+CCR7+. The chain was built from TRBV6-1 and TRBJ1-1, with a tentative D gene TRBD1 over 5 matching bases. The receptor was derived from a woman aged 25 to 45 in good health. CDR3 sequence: CASSDIVRVRDTEAFF. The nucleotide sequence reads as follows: TGTGCCAGCAGTGATATCGTCAGGGTAAGGGACACTGAAGCTTTCTTT.